This T cell receptor beta chain was retrieved from a study of cytomegalovirus exposure and HLA in healthy donors. Overall study results and limits: Researchers reported in a later analysis that a missense DCLRE1C variant was tied to TCR beta V- and J-gene trimming.

Primers for the PCR totalled 60 Vbeta and 13 Jbeta. Only in-frame clones appear in the TCRdb table, and some are missing; sequencing was by immunoSEQ multiplex PCR. The profile covers 130,000 or so clones, with just under 85% appearing a single time and 1.9% taken by the ten largest. This clone came up a few times. The antigen is not known. The CDR3 runs to 14 residues. Germline V gives CDR1 SGHNT, CDR2 YYREEE (reference sequence). Trimming removed 5 bases from V and 11 bases from J, with 22 bases in between. The receptor was derived from a woman aged 40 to 50 in good health and CMV-seronegative. Sequencing was carried out using PBMCs. This chain joins TRBV5-4 and TRBJ1-2, with D maybe TRBD1 (5 bases). CDR3 protein: CASRRIGQGKGYTF. The DNA of the CDR3 is TGTGCCAGCAGACGAATAGGGCAGGGAAAGGGTTACACCTTC.